This T cell receptor (beta chain) was sequenced for a study of blood T cell repertoires in COVID-19. Data came from immunoSEQ multiplex PCR; TCRdb stores just in-frame clones and leaves some out. Among 300,000 to 400,000 clones, around 88% were seen once, and the ten largest hold approximately 1.6%. There are 15 residues in the CDR3. The junction had 5 bases not matched to a gene; V was cut back by 7 bases and J by 2 bases. Germline V lookup: CDR1 LNHDA, CDR2 SQIVND (reference sequence). The source of this sequence is a young woman with COVID-19, enrolled during active disease. The chain is built from TRBV19 and TRBJ1-3, with 10 bases that match TRBD1. The sample consisted of peripheral blood. The CDR3 sequence is CASTLGTGAGNTIYF. CDR3 DNA: TGTGCCAGTACCCTAGGGACAGGGGCTGGAAACACCATATATTTT.